The 30 T cell receptor beta chains given below trace back to one sample, sequenced in a study of naive and memory T cell subsets. No antigens are known for them. Both TRBC1 and TRBC2 were covered by a beta constant-region primer of two equimolar oligonucleotides. Nested alpha and beta constant-region primers with the SP2 primer drove four PCR rounds on ligated cDNA. MiXCR, applied by TCRdb to the UMI-ligation and nested PCR reads, yields one record per CDR3 protein. The table lists about 90,000 distinct CDR3 sequences, about 11% of them singletons. Study results and caveats: Possibly reflecting memory cells re-expressing CD45RA, a few larger clonotypes occurred in naive repertoires, especially CD8.

Material for sequencing was naive CD4+ T cells from blood. The source of these receptors is a human donor in good health.

This clonotype showed up many times. The V gene is TRBV11-3, the J gene TRBJ2-2; D gene uncertain. V lost 2 bases, J lost 3 bases, and 4 bases lay in between. Germline loops: CDR1 SGHNT, CDR2 YENEEA. The CDR3 is 13 amino acids. The CDR3 loop reads CASSLIDTGELFF. CDR3 nucleotides: TGTGCCAGCAGCTTAATAGACACCGGGGAGCTGTTTTTT.

Ten or more counts support this clonotype. CDR3 loop: CASSQDSYNSPLHF. CDR3 coding DNA: TGTGCCAGCTCACAGGACAGCTATAATTCACCCCTCCACTTT. This chain links TRBV18 with TRBJ1-6; a weak D match, TRBD1 (6 bases). The CDR3 length is 14 residues. Looked up from germline, CDR1 is KGHSH and CDR2 is LQKENI. V was trimmed by 4 bases and J by 3 bases, leaving 7 bases between them.

The rearrangement uses TRBV7-8 and TRBJ2-7; 9 bases are shared with TRBD1. Germline CDR1 SGHVS, CDR2 FQNEAQ. V lost 2 bases to trimming and J lost 2 bases; unmatched junction nucleotides: 10. This CDR3 is built from 17 residues. The CDR3 DNA follows: TGTGCCAGCAGCTTAATTCCACCGGGACAGGGCCCCTACGAGCAGTACTTC. Protein: CASSLIPPGQGPYEQYF. Variable domain in full (rest from reference TRBV7-8 and TRBJ2-7): GAGVSQSPRYKVAKRGQDVALRCDPISGHVSLFWYQQALGQGPEFLTYFQNEAQLDKSGLPSDRFFAERPEGSVSTLKIQRTQQEDSAVYLCASSLIPPGQGPYEQYFGPGTRLTVT.

This clonotype was observed many times. The chain combines TRBV5-5 with TRBJ2-1; D perhaps matches TRBD1 (5 bases). The V end was cut by 4 bases, the J end by 6 bases, with 23 bases between. The CDR3 contains 17 residues. Germline loops: CDR1 SGHKS, CDR2 YYEKEE (reference sequence). CDR3 nucleotides: TGTGCCAGCAGCCTTGGCGGCAGGGCCAGGGTACCCAATGAGCAGTTCTTC. Protein product: CASSLGGRARVPNEQFF.

The genes are TRBV4-3 and TRBJ2-2, with D maybe TRBD2 (5 bases). This CDR3 is built from 16 residues. The germline V and J ends were trimmed by 3 bases and 1 base, with 12 bases remaining between them. CDR1 and CDR2 from the germline V gene are LGHNA and YSLEER. The chain's CDR3 is CASSQGAAGNTGELFF. In nucleotides, the CDR3 is TGCGCCAGCAGCCAGGGTGCGGCGGGGAACACCGGGGAGCTGTTTTTT.

This clonotype was detected many times. This CDR3 is CAISDPSRVGNEQFF. The CDR3 nucleotides are TGTGCCATCAGTGACCCAAGTCGGGTCGGCAATGAGCAGTTCTTC. This chain connects TRBV10-3 to TRBJ2-1, with no clear D. Deletions cut 3 bases from V and 6 bases from J, with 15 bases between. Germline assignment: CDR1 ENHRY and CDR2 SYGVKD. CDR3 length: 15 residues.

As for this clonotype: A read error may account for a junction end that differs from germline. The V gene is TRBV18, the J gene TRBJ1-1; D possibly corresponds to TRBD1 (6 bases). In germline, CDR1 is KGHSH, CDR2 LQKENI. The CDR3 length is 15 residues. For the CDR3, the DNA is TGTGCCAGCTCACCAGACCGACAGGCGAACACTGAAGCTTTCTTC. Translating it yields CASSPDRQANTEAFF. The full variable domain, in which reference TRBV18 and TRBJ1-1 provide the parts outside the CDR3, is NAGVMQNPRHLVRRRGQEARLRCSPMKGHSHVYWYRQLPEEGLKFMVYLQKENIIDESGMPKERFSAEFPKEGPSILRIQQVVRGDSAAYFCASSPDRQANTEAFFGQGTRLTVV.

A few counts support this clonotype. This chain connects TRBV19 to TRBJ1-1; no firm D call. The CDR3 consists of 14 residues. V lost 2 bases and J 1 base, leaving 8 bases between the germline ends. Germline loops: CDR1 LNHDA, CDR2 SQIVND (reference sequence). Here the CDR3 DNA reads TGTGCCAGTAGTATACTGGCCCCGAACACTGAAGCTTTCTTT. Its protein is CASSILAPNTEAFF.

This chain links TRBV5-1 with TRBJ1-1; no definite D call. Trimming cost V 3 bases and J 7 bases, with 16 bases left between them. Germline CDR1 reads SGHRS; CDR2 reads YFSETQ. The CDR3 totals 14 residues. CDR3 bases: TGCGCCAGCAGCTACCGGGTGGGGATGGGTGAAGCTTTCTTT. Its translation is CASSYRVGMGEAFF.

V gene TRBV2 combines with J gene TRBJ1-6, with unresolved D. V was clipped by 6 bases and J by 8 bases, with 8 bases between them. Germline values: CDR1 SNHLY, CDR2 FYNNEI. CDR3 length equals 12 residues. The CDR3 loop reads CASRTSDSPLHF. Written as DNA, the CDR3 is TGTGCCAGCAGAACCTCGGATTCACCCCTCCACTTT.

The J gene is TRBJ2-1, the V gene TRBV24-1; 7 positions agree with TRBD1. Germline V gene lookup returns CDR1 KGHDR and CDR2 SFDVKD. This CDR3 comprises 16 residues. J gave up 5 bases and V 0 bases, and 6 bases lay outside the gene matches. The CDR3: CATSDLEDRRNNEQFF. The DNA for the CDR3 is TGTGCCACCAGTGATTTGGAGGACAGGCGAAACAATGAGCAGTTCTTC.

This clonotype was recorded many times. The V and J genes are TRBV12-3 or TRBV12-4 and TRBJ2-1; no definite D call. The CDR3 totals 10 residues. V lost 2 bases, J lost 9 bases, and 2 bases lay in between. The CDR3 loop is CASSLLEQFF. DNA of the CDR3: TGTGCCAGCAGTTTACTTGAGCAGTTCTTC.

This clonotype has more than one count but fewer than ten. V usage is TRBV7-9 and J usage is TRBJ1-1; D might be TRBD1 (6 bases). CDR3 length: 16 amino acids. Germline values: CDR1 SEHNR, CDR2 FQNEAQ (reference sequence). The V end lost 5 bases, the J end lost 3 bases, and 19 bases lay between the germline ends. CDR3 coding DNA: TGTGCCAGCAGCCCCGGGGTCGGGGGGCAGGACACTGAAGCTTTCTTT. The encoded protein is CASSPGVGGQDTEAFF. Full variable domain (rest looked up from reference TRBV7-9 and TRBJ1-1): DTGVSQNPRHKITKRGQNVTFRCDPISEHNRLYWYRQTLGQGPEFLTYFQNEAQLEKSRLLSDRFSAERPKGSFSTLEIQRTEQGDSAMYLCASSPGVGGQDTEAFFGQGTRLTVV.

As to this clonotype: The junction does not match germline at one end; this may be a read error. The chain combines TRBV6-2 or TRBV6-3 with TRBJ2-3, with D possibly matching TRBD2 (5 bases). CDR3 length equals 17 residues. Per the germline V gene, CDR1 is MNHEY and CDR2 is SVGEGT. The CDR3 reads CASSPSPPLVRTDTHYF. For the CDR3, the DNA is TGTGCCAGCAGCCCTAGCCCTCCTTTGGTCCGCACAGATACGCATTATTTT.

This clonotype showed up many times. This chain connects TRBV20-1 to TRBJ1-4, with a weak D call TRBD1 (5 bases). The CDR3 spans 14 residues. Trimming took 6 bases from V and 6 from J, leaving 17 bases between them. Germline CDR1 is DFQATT and CDR2 is SNEGSKA (reference sequence). The CDR3 nucleotides read TGCAGTGCCGGGACGGACGGCCCGTATGAAAAACTGTTTTTT. Encoded protein: CSAGTDGPYEKLFF.

The V and J genes are TRBV20-1 and TRBJ1-5; D call uncertain. Trimming stripped 2 bases from V and 4 bases from J, with 6 bases between. The germline V gene has CDR1 DFQATT and CDR2 SNEGSKA (reference sequence). The CDR3 runs 12 residues. This chain's CDR3 is CSARYANQPQHF. For the CDR3, the DNA is TGCAGTGCTAGATACGCAAATCAGCCCCAGCATTTT.

This clonotype was detected ten times or more. The V call is TRBV2, the J call TRBJ2-3, with D uncertain. CDR1 and CDR2 from the germline V gene are SNHLY and FYNNEI. The V end was cut by 5 bases, the J end by 4 bases, with 4 bases between. This CDR3 comprises 11 residues. CDR3 sequence reads: CASSTADTQYF. DNA for the CDR3: TGTGCCAGCAGTACAGCAGATACGCAGTATTTT.

The chain employs TRBV12-3 or TRBV12-4 and TRBJ2-1; D gene ambiguous. This CDR3 region has 13 residues. V was clipped by 3 bases and J by 4 bases, with 7 bases between them. The CDR3 coding sequence is TGTGCCAGCAGTTTGTTGGGGTACAATGAGCAGTTCTTC. Translating it yields CASSLLGYNEQFF.

The chain links TRBV15 to TRBJ1-2; D not certain. The CDR3 spans 16 residues. V was trimmed by 1 base and J by 0 bases, leaving 12 bases between them. Germline loops: CDR1 LNHNV, CDR2 YYDKDF (reference sequence). The CDR3 reads CATSRVPAEANYGYTF. CDR3 DNA sequence: TGTGCCACCAGCAGAGTCCCAGCGGAAGCTAACTATGGCTACACCTTC. Based on the CDR3 plus reference TRBV15 and TRBJ1-2, the full variable domain is DAMVIQNPRYQVTQFGKPVTLSCSQTLNHNVMYWYQQKSSQAPKLLFHYYDKDFNNEADTPDNFQSRRPNTSFCFLDIRSPGLGDTAMYLCATSRVPAEANYGYTFGSGTRLTVV.

This clonotype was observed a handful of times. This CDR3 is CASSSQGRDNEQFF. CDR3 bases: TGTGCCAGCAGCTCGCAGGGCCGGGACAATGAGCAGTTCTTC. The J gene is TRBJ2-1, the V gene TRBV12-3 or TRBV12-4; possibly TRBD1 for D (5 bases). The V gene lost 6 bases and the J gene lost 5 bases, with 14 bases spanning the gap. The CDR3 is 14 residues long.

This clonotype was seen a single time. J is TRBJ1-5 and V is TRBV30; D not certain. The V and J ends lost 1 base and 3 bases respectively, with 7 bases between them. This CDR3 spans 13 amino acids. Looked up from germline, CDR1 is GTSNPN and CDR2 is SVGIG (reference sequence). The CDR3 protein is CAWSERYNQPQHF. For the CDR3, the DNA is TGTGCCTGGAGTGAGAGGTACAATCAGCCCCAGCATTTT.

There are a few counts of this clonotype. This sequence joins TRBV7-2 and TRBJ1-2, with 7 positions matching TRBD1. J lost 6 bases, V lost 5 bases, and 9 bases had no gene match. Germline CDR1 reads SGHTA; CDR2 reads FQGNSA. The CDR3 covers 14 residues. The CDR3: CASSPGGGYDGYTF. The CDR3 bases are TGTGCCAGCAGCCCAGGGGGGGGGTATGATGGCTACACCTTC.

This clonotype was observed once. This chain uses TRBV12-3 or TRBV12-4 with TRBJ1-2, with D perhaps TRBD1 (6 bases). The ends were cut back, 4 bases at V and 8 bases at J, with 23 bases in the middle. The CDR3 is 16 amino acids. CDR3 in amino acids: CASSSFPGHRIRGYTF. The CDR3 coding sequence is TGTGCCAGCAGTTCCTTCCCGGGACACCGAATTAGGGGCTACACCTTC.

V is TRBV20-1 and J is TRBJ2-1; 9 positions match TRBD2. Per germline, CDR1 DFQATT and CDR2 SNEGSKA (reference sequence). Unmatched junction bases numbered 13, after V lost 2 bases and J lost 8 bases. CDR3 length: 16 amino acids. The CDR3: CSARRGPGLATDEQFF. In DNA form, the CDR3 reads TGCAGTGCTAGAAGAGGTCCGGGACTAGCTACCGATGAGCAGTTCTTC.

About this clonotype itself: The conserved closing phenylalanine or tryptophan is absent in this CDR3, likely reflecting a read error. The DNA is left out, because the CDR3 cannot be placed on it with certainty; the CDR3 is given as TCRdb lists it. This sequence joins TRBV21-1 and TRBJ2-2; the D segment call TRBD2 is taken from the table without a DNA check. TRBV21-1 is flagged as a pseudogene. Including both end residues, the CDR3 is 15 amino acids long. This CDR3 is CASSKVRVRGAVLEV.

This clonotype was detected ten times or more. The J gene is TRBJ2-4, the V gene TRBV7-9; D ambiguous. The CDR3 loop spans 13 amino acids. CDR1 and CDR2 (germline): SEHNR, FQNEAQ (reference sequence). V shed 5 bases and J shed 5 bases, with 10 bases lying between them. The CDR3 reads CASSHLGQNIQYF. The CDR3, as DNA: TGTGCCAGCAGCCACCTTGGCCAAAACATTCAGTACTTC.

This clonotype was counted only a few times. J is TRBJ1-3 and V is TRBV6-2 or TRBV6-3; D is ambiguous. Trimming took 7 bases from V and 3 from J, leaving 10 bases between them. The CDR3 sequence is 13 residues long. Germline CDR1 is MNHEY and CDR2 is SVGEGT. CDR3 DNA: TGTGCCAGCACCACGACTGGTGGAAACACCATATATTTT. Amino acids: CASTTTGGNTIYF.

This clonotype was counted only a few times. The genes are TRBV6-5 and TRBJ2-5; D possibly corresponds to TRBD2 (5 bases). The V gene's germline CDR1 is MNHEY and CDR2 SVGAGI. The CDR3 spans 13 residues. The V end lost 7 bases, the J end lost 5 bases, and 14 bases lay between the germline ends. The CDR3 loop reads CASTPGWEETQYF. CDR3 in DNA: TGTGCCAGCACCCCGGGTTGGGAGGAGACCCAGTACTTC.

This sequence joins TRBV12-3 or TRBV12-4 and TRBJ1-4, with TRBD1 matching 8 bases. The CDR3 loop spans 15 amino acids. The V and J ends lost 1 base and 4 bases, in that order; junction bases with no gene match: 2. The CDR3 bases are TGTGCCAGCAGTTTAGGGACAGGGATTAATGAAAAACTGTTTTTT. This sequence encodes CASSLGTGINEKLFF.

The J gene is TRBJ1-3, the V gene TRBV11-2; no clear D gene. V lost 5 bases, J lost 0 bases, and 32 bases lay in between. CDR1 and CDR2 from the germline V gene are SGHAT and FQNNGV. The CDR3 totals 22 residues. CDR3 in amino acids: CASSERARVNGPYAPSGNTIYF. DNA of the CDR3: TGTGCCAGCAGCGAGAGAGCGCGCGTGAACGGCCCGTACGCTCCCTCTGGAAACACCATATATTTT.